This is a list of T cell receptor beta chains from one sample in a study of breast tumors, draining lymph nodes, adjacent tissues. TCRdb re-called the multiplex PCR reads through MiXCR, storing one row per CDR3 protein. This sample carries around 300,000 distinct CDR3 sequences, 30% to 35% of them seen once, and the ten largest clones take under 1.2%. The specimen was axillary lymph node tissue. Source of these receptors: a female donor with breast cancer. Some clones in this sample may be carry-over from other donors' samples. Both conserved end residues are part of each CDR3.

TRBJ2-3,TRBV30,CAWSSQGLSTDTQYF
TRBJ1-6,TRBV5-4,CASRQGQGSDSPLRF
TRBJ2-7,TRBV11-2,CASSKTPGTGGSEQYF
TRBJ2-2,TRBV25-1,CASSARRGLAAWDTGELFF
TRBJ1-6,TRBV6-2/TRBV6-3,CATQQDRDNSPLHF
TRBJ2-3,TRBV10-1,CASSQDLPDTQYF
TRBJ2-1,TRBV19,CASSYGLAINNEQFF
TRBJ2-2,TRBV5-1,CASSPPLGVTGELFF
TRBJ2-5,TRBV6-5,CASSYSGTSGQETQYF
TRBJ2-1,TRBV12-3/TRBV12-4,CASSPGLRNEQFF
TRBJ2-3,TRBV29-1,CSVERDRADTQYF
TRBJ2-6,TRBV2,CASSGQANAGANVLTF
TRBJ2-7,TRBV12-3/TRBV12-4,CASSLLGGVKNEQYF
TRBJ1-4,TRBV6-6,CASRDRDFNEKLFF
TRBJ2-1,TRBV10-3,CAISVEREQFF
TRBJ2-3,TRBV7-3,CASSLSRGGDTQYF
TRBJ2-5,TRBV27,CASSLLASKETQYF
TRBJ2-1,TRBV24-1,CATSDYLLTAQLF
TRBJ2-6,TRBV9,CATADQTQGCGANVLTF
TRBJ2-3,TRBV7-3,CASSNPPDTQYF
TRBJ2-1,TRBV24-1,CASKTTSGAGVGNEQFF
TRBJ1-2,TRBV3-1,CASSQGSGGGGNGYTF
TRBJ2-5,TRBV11-2,CASSFWRGEATQYF
TRBJ2-7,TRBV6-6,CMQGRGEVGVSGYEQYF
TRBJ2-7,TRBV3-1,CASSPGRSSYEQYF
TRBJ2-5,TRBV11-3,CASSFGQAAPQETQYF
TRBJ2-7,TRBV13,CASSLEGVGTASSYEQYF
TRBJ1-1,TRBV5-6,CASSEGAGWTEAFF
TRBJ2-2,TRBV7-8,CASRSSGIPTGELFF
TRBJ1-5,TRBV7-9,CASSFGGSGKPQHF
TRBJ2-3,TRBV7-6,CASSPIASGRRYTQYF
TRBJ2-1,TRBV20-1,CSAIPGTSPYNEQFF
TRBJ2-7,TRBV3-1,CASSLAGTEQYF
TRBJ1-2,TRBV3-1,CASSYLRTGAAGYTF
TRBJ1-1,TRBV29-1,CSVEAGQGNGAFF
TRBJ1-3,TRBV15,CATSRDLGGNTIYF
TRBJ2-5,TRBV12-5,CASGYTGLETQYF
TRBJ2-2,TRBV25-1,CASRFRGTTGLCRGAVFF
TRBJ2-7,TRBV6-6,CASSRGSEQYF
TRBJ1-2,TRBV6-1,CASSQNWGVGYTF
TRBJ2-3,TRBV12-3/TRBV12-4,CASSFYSSTDTQYF
TRBJ1-5,TRBV7-9,CASSTANGNQPQHF
TRBJ2-7,TRBV6-2/TRBV6-3,CASSYPRGRDYEQYF
TRBJ2-5,TRBV2,CASYRGVEETQYF
TRBJ2-5,TRBV27,CASRPGPRGQETQYF
TRBJ2-7,TRBV9,CASSVGTGGIYEQYF
TRBJ2-7,TRBV4-2,CASSQEVAGLSYEQYF
TRBJ2-7,TRBV5-1,CASSFAPSTQYEQYF
TRBJ2-3,TRBV20-1,CSAPGLAGDTQYF
TRBJ2-7,TRBV7-2,CASSLDKSGTIYEQYF
TRBJ1-2,TRBV20-1,CSARGLGGGLYGYTF
TRBJ1-1,TRBV4-2,CASSQWVEGHEAFF
TRBJ2-1,TRBV6-1,CASSWASGRDNEQFF
TRBJ1-2,TRBV12-3/TRBV12-4,CASTLGGYRYTF